The source of this T cell receptor beta chain is a study of blood T cell repertoires in COVID-19 (TCRdb year 2020). Some background on the complete study: Samples covering the acute and convalescent phases of COVID-19 were provided by collaborators in the United States, Italy and Spain. The prospective study material was composed of cDNA or gDNA derived from T cells, B-cell-depleted T cells, or PBMCs. Subjects who had been exposed to COVID-19, were actively infected with it, or had recovered from it provided the deeply sampled blood TCRbeta repertoires that made up the dataset. The repertoires were released in a freely available public database intended as a resource for research on the immune response to SARS-CoV-2. Samples came from the ongoing ImmuneRACE study (first 160 participants) plus 1,254 subjects from 6 global collaborators. The sample metadata nearly always contained a de-identified subject ID, COVID-19 status, age in years and sex. Where available, HLA class I and class II types were obtained from metadata supplied by the sample provider rather than from assay-based typing.

To note about this clone: It lacks a known antigen. Base qualities are missing; no much larger clone stands one base away.

TCRbeta CDR3 regions were amplified from genomic DNA using the immunoSEQ Assay, a bias-controlled multiplex PCR. As for the authors' bioinformatics: Nucleated cell counts per sample were estimated from amplification of reference gene primers within the assay. To quantify the absolute abundance of each unique TCRbeta CDR3 rearrangement, sequence reads were collapsed and filtered. For each sample, productive Simpson clonality was calculated as the square root of Simpson's diversity index across productive rearrangements. In TCRdb, the immuneACCESS table is reduced to in-frame sequences with V and J assigned. These tables do not hold every clone; where another copy was compared, an unresolved V gene accounts for under half, and the others remain unexplained. That table furnishes V, J and clone size, whereas the DNA furnished D and trimming. The sample data list approximately 190,000 clones, and roughly 82% of these were observed just once. The ten largest clones represent about 8% of the sample.

At one collaborating source in Seattle, patients were enrolled during active infection and were followed longitudinally through the course of disease. The collaborating institutions used their own protocols to collect whole blood in K2EDTA tubes. For TCRbeta analysis, collaborators shipped samples in one of three forms: frozen whole blood, isolated PBMCs, or DNA extracted from either of those sample types. Here is what the overall study found, with its caveats: The quantity of clinical and demographic metadata differed by source and by participant and was supplied without curation.

The sample comprised peripheral blood. The receptor was isolated from a woman in her sixties or seventies with COVID-19, enrolled during active disease.

At the DNA level, the sequence is TGTGCCAGCAGTTTAAGGGACAGATATTCACCCCTCCACTTT. Translated, it gives CASSLRDRYSPLHF. The receptor chain draws on TRBV27 and TRBJ1-6, with 7 junctional bases fitting TRBD1. Its CDR3 holds 14 amino acids, cysteine through phenylalanine. Only CDR3 DNA is held: 42 bases, read in frame from base 1. CDR1 MNHEY and CDR2 SMNVEV are derived from the germline V gene (reference sequence). V ends up 2 bases short and J 8 bases short, with an unmatched junction base count of 3.